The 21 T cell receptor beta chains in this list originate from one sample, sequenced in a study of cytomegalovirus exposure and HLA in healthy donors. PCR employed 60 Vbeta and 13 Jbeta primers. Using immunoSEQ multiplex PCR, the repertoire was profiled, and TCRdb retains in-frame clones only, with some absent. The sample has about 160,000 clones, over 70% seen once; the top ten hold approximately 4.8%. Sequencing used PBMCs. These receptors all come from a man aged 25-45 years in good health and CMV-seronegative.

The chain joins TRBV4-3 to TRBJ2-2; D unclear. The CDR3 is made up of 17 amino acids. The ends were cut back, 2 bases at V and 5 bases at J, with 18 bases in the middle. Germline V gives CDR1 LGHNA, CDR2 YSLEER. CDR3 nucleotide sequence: TGCGCCAGCAGCCAAAGTCGGGTCGGTTCTTTAACCGGGGAGCTGTTTTTT. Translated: CASSQSRVGSLTGELFF.

Here the CDR3 reads CASSQGREGTDTQYF. Written as DNA, the CDR3 is TGCGCCAGCAGCCAAGGGCGGGAGGGCACAGATACGCAGTATTTT. This chain connects TRBV4-1 to TRBJ2-3, with 8 bases identical to TRBD2. CDR1 is MGHRA, CDR2 YSYEKL, per germline. The ends lost 1 base at V and 1 base at J; junction bases unmatched: 1. This CDR3 contains 15 residues.

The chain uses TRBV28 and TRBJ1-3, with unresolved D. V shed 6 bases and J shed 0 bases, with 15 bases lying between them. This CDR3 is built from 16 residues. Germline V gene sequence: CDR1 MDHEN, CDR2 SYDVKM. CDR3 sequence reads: CASSYQQFSSGNTIYF. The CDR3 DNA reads TGTGCCAGCAGCTACCAACAGTTCTCCTCTGGAAACACCATATATTTT.

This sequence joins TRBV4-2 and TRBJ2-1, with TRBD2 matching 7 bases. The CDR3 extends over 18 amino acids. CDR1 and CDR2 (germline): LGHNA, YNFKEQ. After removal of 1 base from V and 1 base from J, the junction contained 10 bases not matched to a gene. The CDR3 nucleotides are TGTGCCAGCAGCCAAGCTCCCGGGGGGATGGGATCCTACAATGAGCAGTTCTTC. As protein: CASSQAPGGMGSYNEQFF.

This CDR3 reads CASSLTTGSNEKLFF. The CDR3, as DNA: TGTGCCAGCAGCCTCACGACAGGGTCTAATGAAAAACTGTTTTTT. The chain employs TRBV9 and TRBJ1-4; TRBD1 matches 7 bases. J lost 3 bases, V lost 4 bases, and 6 bases had no gene match. This CDR3 is built from 15 residues. Germline assignment: CDR1 SGDLS and CDR2 YYNGEE.

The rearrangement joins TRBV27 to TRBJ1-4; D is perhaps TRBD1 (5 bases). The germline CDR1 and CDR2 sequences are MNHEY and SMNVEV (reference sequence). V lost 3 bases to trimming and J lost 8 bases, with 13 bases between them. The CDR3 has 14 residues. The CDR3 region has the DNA TGTGCCAGCAGTTTCGGCAGGGTTACCGAAAAACTGTTTTTT. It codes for CASSFGRVTEKLFF.

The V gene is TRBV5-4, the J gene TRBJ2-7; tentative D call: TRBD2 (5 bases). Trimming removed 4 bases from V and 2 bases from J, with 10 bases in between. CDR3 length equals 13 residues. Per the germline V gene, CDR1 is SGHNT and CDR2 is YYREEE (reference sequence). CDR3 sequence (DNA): TGTGCCAGCAGCGAGGTGGGAGCCTACGAGCAGTACTTC. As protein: CASSEVGAYEQYF.

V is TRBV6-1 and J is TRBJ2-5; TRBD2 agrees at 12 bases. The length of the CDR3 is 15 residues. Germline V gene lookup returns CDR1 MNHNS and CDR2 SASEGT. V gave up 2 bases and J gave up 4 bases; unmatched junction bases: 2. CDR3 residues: CASSELAGGAETQYF. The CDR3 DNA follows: TGTGCCAGCAGTGAACTAGCGGGAGGGGCAGAGACCCAGTACTTC.

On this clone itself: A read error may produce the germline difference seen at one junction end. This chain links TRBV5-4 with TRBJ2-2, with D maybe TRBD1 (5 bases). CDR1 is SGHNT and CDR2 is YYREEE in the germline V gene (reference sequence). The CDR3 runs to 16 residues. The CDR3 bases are TGTGCCAGCACCCTCCGGGTGGCGTGGGGCACCAGGGAGCTGTTTTTT. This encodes CASTLRVAWGTRELFF.

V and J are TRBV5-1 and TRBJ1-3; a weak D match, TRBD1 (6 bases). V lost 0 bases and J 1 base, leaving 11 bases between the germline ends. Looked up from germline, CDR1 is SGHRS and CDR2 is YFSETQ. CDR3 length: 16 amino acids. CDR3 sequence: CASSLDRVVSGNTIYF. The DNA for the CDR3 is TGCGCCAGCAGCTTGGACAGGGTAGTTTCTGGAAACACCATATATTTT.

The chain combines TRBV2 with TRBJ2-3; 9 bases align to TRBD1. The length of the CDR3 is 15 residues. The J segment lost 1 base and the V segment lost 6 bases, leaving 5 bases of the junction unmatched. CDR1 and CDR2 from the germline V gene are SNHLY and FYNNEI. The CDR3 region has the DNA TGTGCCAGCAGCCACCGGGACAGGGGCACAGATACGCAGTATTTT. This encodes CASSHRDRGTDTQYF.

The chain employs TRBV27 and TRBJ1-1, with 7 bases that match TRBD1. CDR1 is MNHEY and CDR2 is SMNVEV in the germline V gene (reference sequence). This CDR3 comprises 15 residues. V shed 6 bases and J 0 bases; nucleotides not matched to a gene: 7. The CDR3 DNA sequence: TGTGCCAGCAGCCGACAGGGTCCTGTGAACACTGAAGCTTTCTTT. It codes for CASSRQGPVNTEAFF.

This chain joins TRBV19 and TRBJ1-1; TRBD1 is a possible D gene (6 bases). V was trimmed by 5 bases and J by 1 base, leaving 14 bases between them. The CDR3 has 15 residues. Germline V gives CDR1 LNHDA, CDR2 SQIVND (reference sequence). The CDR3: CASSLPGAGNTEAFF. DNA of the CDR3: TGTGCCAGTAGTCTCCCAGGGGCGGGGAACACTGAAGCTTTCTTT.

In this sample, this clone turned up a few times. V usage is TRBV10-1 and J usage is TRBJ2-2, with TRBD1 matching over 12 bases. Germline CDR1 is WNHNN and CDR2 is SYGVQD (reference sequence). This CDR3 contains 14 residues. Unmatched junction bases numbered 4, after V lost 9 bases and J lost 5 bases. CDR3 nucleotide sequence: TGCGCCAGTTCGGGACAGGGGGCAACCGGGGAGCTGTTTTTT. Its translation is CASSGQGATGELFF.

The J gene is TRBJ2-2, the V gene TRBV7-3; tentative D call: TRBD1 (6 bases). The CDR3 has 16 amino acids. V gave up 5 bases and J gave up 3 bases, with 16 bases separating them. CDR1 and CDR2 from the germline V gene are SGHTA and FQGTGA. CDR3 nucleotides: TGTGCCAGCAGCCCTCGGACAGCTTCGGACACCGGGGAGCTGTTTTTT. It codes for CASSPRTASDTGELFF.

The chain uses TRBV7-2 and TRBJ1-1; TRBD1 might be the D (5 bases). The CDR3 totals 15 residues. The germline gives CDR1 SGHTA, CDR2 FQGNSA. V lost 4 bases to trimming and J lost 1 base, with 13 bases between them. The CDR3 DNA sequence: TGTGCCAGCAGCTCCCCAGGGATAGGGAACACTGAAGCTTTCTTT. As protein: CASSSPGIGNTEAFF.

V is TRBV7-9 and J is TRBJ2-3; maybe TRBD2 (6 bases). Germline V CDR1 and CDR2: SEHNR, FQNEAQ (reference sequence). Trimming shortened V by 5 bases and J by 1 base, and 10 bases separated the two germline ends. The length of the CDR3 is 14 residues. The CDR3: CASSTREGTDTQYF. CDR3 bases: TGTGCCAGCAGCACCAGGGAGGGCACAGATACGCAGTATTTT.

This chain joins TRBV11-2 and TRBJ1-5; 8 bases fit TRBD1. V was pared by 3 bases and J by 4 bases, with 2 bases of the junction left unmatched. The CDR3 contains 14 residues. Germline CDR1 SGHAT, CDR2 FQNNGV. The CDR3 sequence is CASSLTGANQPQHF. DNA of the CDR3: TGTGCCAGCAGCTTGACAGGGGCAAATCAGCCCCAGCATTTT.

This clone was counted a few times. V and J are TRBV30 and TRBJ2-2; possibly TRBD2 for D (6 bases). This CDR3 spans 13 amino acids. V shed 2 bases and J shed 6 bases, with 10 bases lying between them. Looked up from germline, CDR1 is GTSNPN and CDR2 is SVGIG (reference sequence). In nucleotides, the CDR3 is TGTGCCTGGAGTCTGTGGGAGGCCGGGGAGCTGTTTTTT. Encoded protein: CAWSLWEAGELFF.

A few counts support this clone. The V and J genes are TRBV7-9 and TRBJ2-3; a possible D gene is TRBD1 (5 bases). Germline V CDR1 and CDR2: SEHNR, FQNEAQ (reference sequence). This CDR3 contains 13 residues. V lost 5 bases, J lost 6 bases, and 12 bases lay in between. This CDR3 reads CASSLIGADTQYF. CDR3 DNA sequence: TGTGCCAGCAGCCTAATAGGGGCTGATACGCAGTATTTT.

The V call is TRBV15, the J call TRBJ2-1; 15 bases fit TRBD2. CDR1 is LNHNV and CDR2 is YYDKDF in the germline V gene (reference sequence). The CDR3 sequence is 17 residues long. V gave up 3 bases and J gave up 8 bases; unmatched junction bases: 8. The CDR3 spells CATSSRTSGGALDEQFF. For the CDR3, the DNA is TGTGCCACCAGCAGCAGGACTAGCGGGGGGGCCCTTGATGAGCAGTTCTTC.